This is a list of T cell receptor beta chains from one sample in a study of cytomegalovirus exposure and HLA in healthy donors. TCRdb's table, derived via immunoSEQ multiplex PCR, lists solely in-frame clones and lacks some. Of about 150,000 clones in the sample, 86% were seen once. Sample: PBMCs. These receptors were collected from a man aged 18 to 30 in good health and CMV-seropositive. CDR3s include the opening cysteine and the closing phenylalanine or tryptophan. A D gene is named only where the DNA matches it firmly. Rows give clone size only sometimes, using once, few, many, or a class for an expanded clone.

clone size	D gene	V gene	J gene	CDR3 DNA	CDR3 protein
-	TRBD2	TRBV2	TRBJ2-5	TGTGCCAGCATAGCTAGCGGGAGTCGGGAGACCCAGTACTTC	CASIASGSRETQYF
-	-	TRBV6-1	TRBJ2-1	TGTGCCAGCAGTGGGCCTTGGTCCTACAATGAGCAGTTCTTC	CASSGPWSYNEQFF
-	TRBD2	TRBV6-6	TRBJ2-5	TGTGCCAGCAGTTACAGCCTAGCGGCCCAAGAGACCCAGTACTTC	CASSYSLAAQETQYF
-	-	TRBV19	TRBJ2-7	TGTGCCAGTAGTATAAATATCGGGCGGGACTACGAGCAGTACTTC	CASSINIGRDYEQYF
-	TRBD1	TRBV27	TRBJ1-2	TGTGCCAGCAAGACAGGGGGACAGGGCTACACCTTC	CASKTGGQGYTF
once	TRBD1	TRBV7-2	TRBJ1-6	TGTGCCAGCAGCTTTTTCGGGACAGGGGGATCACCCCTCCACTTT	CASSFFGTGGSPLHF
-	TRBD1	TRBV18	TRBJ1-5	TGTGCCAGCTCACCAATTACACAGGGGGGCAATCAGCCCCAGCATTTT	CASSPITQGGNQPQHF
-	TRBD1	TRBV4-1	TRBJ2-1	TGCGCCAGCAGCCACCGGACAGGGGCCTACAATGAGCAGTTCTTC	CASSHRTGAYNEQFF
-	-	TRBV6-6	TRBJ1-1	TGTGCCAGTAGCGTGAGGATGAACACTGAAGCTTTCTTT	CASSVRMNTEAFF
-	-	TRBV2	TRBJ1-2	TGTGCCAGCAAGGAAACCCTCATGAGGGGCTACACCTTC	CASKETLMRGYTF
once	-	TRBV29-1	TRBJ2-3	TGCAGTGTGGGGGGGGCCTACACAGATACGCAGTATTTT	CSVGGAYTDTQYF
-	TRBD1	TRBV5-6	TRBJ2-1	TGTGCCAGCAGCCAGGACAGGACCTCCTACAATGAGCAGTTCTTC	CASSQDRTSYNEQFF
-	-	TRBV4-1	TRBJ1-4	TGCGCCAGCAGCCCACCAAGCCTCACTAATGAAAAACTGTTTTTT	CASSPPSLTNEKLFF
-	TRBD1	TRBV7-2	TRBJ1-2	TGTGCCAGCAGCGTCACAGGGGGCAACTATGGCTACACCTTC	CASSVTGGNYGYTF
-	TRBD2	TRBV14	TRBJ2-5	TGTGCCAGCAGCCAGCGGGGGGGGAGAGAGACCCAGTACTTC	CASSQRGGRETQYF
-	TRBD1	TRBV4-1	TRBJ2-1	TGCGCCAGCAGCCGAACCGGGACAGGGTCGGGTGAGCAGTTCTTC	CASSRTGTGSGEQFF
-	-	TRBV19	TRBJ1-5	TGTGCCAGTAGTATTTGGGCAACTAGCAATCAGCCCCAGCATTTT	CASSIWATSNQPQHF
-	-	TRBV18	TRBJ1-3	TGTGCCAGCTCACCCTTGGACAACTCTGGAAACACCATATATTTT	CASSPLDNSGNTIYF